This TCR beta chain was captured in a study of blood T cell repertoires in COVID-19. Study as a whole: There were acute and convalescent COVID-19 samples, and they came from the United States, Italy and Spain. Sources were T cells, B-cell-depleted T cells, or PBMCs; the material itself was cDNA or gDNA.

Source study methods: Scientists estimated how many nucleated cells there were by amplifying reference gene primers. Data came from immunoSEQ multiplex PCR; TCRdb stores just in-frame clones and leaves some out. The D gene and trimming were derived from the DNA, and the V and J assignments and clone size from that table. This sample carries roughly 260,000 clones, more than 70% of them seen once, and the ten largest clones take less than 4%. The sequence was collected from a woman under 30 with acute or convalescent COVID-19. Sequencing was carried out using peripheral blood.

CDR3 in DNA: TGTGCCACCAGCCCAAACACAGATACGCAGTATTTT. Its protein is CATSPNTDTQYF. The chain carries TRBV12-3 or TRBV12-4 and TRBJ2-3; D unresolved. The CDR3 has 12 amino acids. V lost 10 bases to trimming and J lost 2 bases, with 10 bases between them.